One T cell receptor (beta chain) is described in this entry. Its specificity is unknown. Treatment specified: oral pan-JAK inhibitor, 5-10 mg twice daily. This sample was included in a study of CD8+ T cells in alopecia areata. Study-wide results and limits: Lesional scalp displayed greater clonality than normal scalp, most notably in alopecia totalis/universalis. Expanded CD8+ clones among the top 100, and scalp clonality, were significantly decreased by tofacitinib.

RNA was isolated and reverse transcribed to cDNA, the sequencing template. Sequenced by immunoSEQ multiplex PCR; TCRdb stores in-frame clones only, minus some. In the table there are 170,000 or so clones, about 60% of which are singletons. The CDR3 totals 14 residues. Germline V gene lookup returns CDR1 SGHAT and CDR2 FQNNGV. Trimming removed 5 bases from V and 5 bases from J, with 15 bases in between. V and J are TRBV11-2 and TRBJ1-2; D call uncertain. This clonotype originated in a human donor with alopecia areata. The sample here was CD8+ T cells sorted from blood, taken at week 24, from a patient treated with tofacitinib. CDR3 loop: CASSGTGSEYGYTF. The CDR3 DNA sequence: TGTGCCAGCAGCGGTACGGGTTCTGAGTATGGCTACACCTTC.